These 26 T cell receptor beta chains share one sample of origin, sequenced in a study of blood T cell repertoires in COVID-19 (dated by TCRdb to 2018 to 2020). To prepare the library, the immunoSEQ multiplex PCR assay was applied. The table was pulled from immuneACCESS by TCRdb, which kept in-frame rearrangements only. Such tables lose some clones; where checked, under half of the loss comes from unresolved V genes, and the rest has no known cause. A total of about 62,000 clones appear in this sample, 88% of them only once. The biggest ten clones account for more than 3% of the sample. Sequenced: peripheral blood. The receptors come from a human donor in a cohort sampled during active COVID-19.

The rearrangement uses TRBV7-9 and TRBJ1-5; 9 bases agree with TRBD1. V shed 4 bases and J 6 bases; nucleotides not matched to a gene: 13. The CDR3 is 17 residues long. Germline CDR1 SEHNR, CDR2 FQNEAQ (reference sequence). The CDR3 is CASSSGTGREEGQPQHF. The CDR3 DNA reads TGTGCCAGCAGCTCTGGGACAGGGAGAGAAGAAGGTCAGCCCCAGCATTTT. Supplemented by reference TRBV7-9 and TRBJ1-5, the full variable domain reads DTGVSQNPRHKITKRGQNVTFRCDPISEHNRLYWYRQTLGQGPEFLTYFQNEAQLEKSRLLSDRFSAERPKGSFSTLEIQRTEQGDSAMYLCASSSGTGREEGQPQHFGDGTRLSIL.

The V call is TRBV18, the J call TRBJ1-1; the match to TRBD1 covers 7 bases. The CDR3 is 13 amino acids. V lost 8 bases and J lost 5; bases outside the gene matches: 8. Germline assignment: CDR1 KGHSH and CDR2 LQKENI. The CDR3 bases are TGTGCCAGCCACAGGGGTATTTGGACTGAAGCTTTCTTT. Amino acid sequence: CASHRGIWTEAFF.

This rearrangement joins TRBV19 to TRBJ2-7, with a possible D match to TRBD1 (6 bases). Trimming stripped 3 bases from V and 1 base from J, with 10 bases between. In germline, CDR1 is LNHDA, CDR2 SQIVND (reference sequence). The CDR3 totals 14 residues. CDR3 DNA sequence: TGTGCCAGTAGTATCGCCGGACAGTCCTACGAGCAGTACTTC. It specifies CASSIAGQSYEQYF.

The CDR3 nucleotides read TGCGCCAGCAGCCAAGACGCTGGGGCCGGGTATGGCTACACCTTC. This translates into CASSQDAGAGYGYTF. This rearrangement joins TRBV4-3 to TRBJ1-2; a weak D match, TRBD1 (5 bases). The CDR3 runs 15 residues. CDR1 is LGHNA and CDR2 is YSLEER in the germline V gene. The germline V and J ends were trimmed by 0 bases and 5 bases, with 13 bases remaining between them.

This sequence joins TRBV10-2 and TRBJ1-3; unclear D gene. CDR3 length equals 13 residues. V lost 2 bases and J 4 bases, leaving 6 bases between the germline ends. CDR1 is WSHSY and CDR2 is SAAADI in the germline V gene. The CDR3 DNA follows: TGCGCCAGCAGTGAGACCGGGGGAAACACCATATATTTT. Amino acid sequence: CASSETGGNTIYF.

The chain employs TRBV3-1 (or the pseudogene TRBV3-2) and TRBJ1-1; 12 nucleotides align to TRBD1. Germline assignment: CDR1 LGHDT and CDR2 YNNKEL (reference sequence). The CDR3 covers 23 residues. V shed 3 bases and J 3 bases; nucleotides not matched to a gene: 26. CDR3 in DNA: TGTGCCAGCAGCCACCTACAAAACGCCTCCGGGACAGGGGGCGCTATCGTCGACACTGAAGCTTTCTTT. Translated: CASSHLQNASGTGGAIVDTEAFF.

The chain employs TRBV6-1 and TRBJ2-1; 10 bases are a match to TRBD2. Germline V CDR1 and CDR2: MNHNS, SASEGT. The V and J ends lost 4 bases and 3 bases, in that order; junction bases with no gene match: 6. The CDR3 runs 16 residues. This CDR3 reads CASSGETSGHYNEQFF. The CDR3 DNA follows: TGTGCCAGCAGTGGCGAGACTAGCGGGCACTACAATGAGCAGTTCTTC.

The chain carries TRBV7-6 and TRBJ2-1, with a tentative D call TRBD1 (5 bases). CDR3 length equals 14 residues. From germline, CDR1 is SGHVS and CDR2 FNYEAQ. With 1 base removed from V and 6 bases from J, the gap between germline ends came to 10 bases. This CDR3 is CASSLVGAGNEQFF. CDR3 nucleotide sequence: TGTGCCAGCAGCTTAGTTGGGGCTGGCAATGAGCAGTTCTTC. The full variable domain, its missing parts supplied by reference TRBV7-6 and TRBJ2-1, is GAGVSQSPRYKVTKRGQDVALRCDPISGHVSLYWYRQALGQGPEFLTYFNYEAQQDKSGLPNDRFSAERPEGSISTLTIQRTEQRDSAMYRCASSLVGAGNEQFFGPGTRLTVL.

The V and J genes are TRBV9 and TRBJ2-2; D is ambiguous. The CDR3 covers 13 residues. Germline V gene lookup returns CDR1 SGDLS and CDR2 YYNGEE. V lost 0 bases and J lost 6, with 6 bases in between. CDR3 in DNA: TGTGCCAGCAGCGTAGCGGTAGCCGGGGAGCTGTTTTTT. Its translation is CASSVAVAGELFF.

The chain uses TRBV7-8 and TRBJ1-5; D is ambiguous. Trimming removed 1 base from V and 6 bases from J, with 10 bases in between. Germline assignment: CDR1 SGHVS and CDR2 FQNEAQ. This CDR3 spans 14 amino acids. The DNA of the CDR3 is TGTGCCAGCAGCTTAGTAGGATCAGGTCAGCCCCAGCATTTT. Translated, it gives CASSLVGSGQPQHF. Looking up the rest from reference TRBV7-8 and TRBJ1-5 gives the full variable domain: GAGVSQSPRYKVAKRGQDVALRCDPISGHVSLFWYQQALGQGPEFLTYFQNEAQLDKSGLPSDRFFAERPEGSVSTLKIQRTQQEDSAVYLCASSLVGSGQPQHFGDGTRLSIL.

V is TRBV2 and J is TRBJ1-5; TRBD1 might be the D (5 bases). Trimming cost V 2 bases and J 6 bases, with 14 bases left between them. This CDR3 is built from 15 residues. Germline V gene sequence: CDR1 SNHLY, CDR2 FYNNEI. The CDR3 nucleotides are TGTGCCAGCAGTGAAAGCGGGGGAAGGGGTCAGCCCCAGCATTTT. Its translation: CASSESGGRGQPQHF.

The V call is TRBV30, the J call TRBJ2-7, with TRBD1 identical over 8 bases. The germline gives CDR1 GTSNPN, CDR2 SVGIG (reference sequence). Trimming at V came to 4 bases and at J to 3 bases, leaving 2 bases not matched to a gene. The CDR3 contains 12 residues. The CDR3 nucleotides are TGTGCCTGGAAGGACAGGGACTACGAGCAGTACTTC. As protein: CAWKDRDYEQYF.

This clone showed up just once. The chain links TRBV14 to TRBJ1-4, with 7 bases aligning to TRBD1. The CDR3 runs to 16 residues. The V gene end was trimmed by 2 bases and the J gene end by 4 bases; junction bases not matched to a gene: 7. Per the germline V gene, CDR1 is SGHDN and CDR2 is FVKESK. This CDR3 is CASSQLQGSSNEKLFF. Here the CDR3 DNA reads TGTGCCAGCAGCCAATTACAGGGGTCGAGTAATGAAAAACTGTTTTTT.

The rearrangement links TRBV29-1 to TRBJ1-2; D not resolved. Between the trimmed V and J ends, which lost 4 bases and 2 bases, there was a span of 17 bases. The CDR3 loop spans 15 amino acids. Germline CDR1 is SQVTM and CDR2 is ANQGSEA. The CDR3, as DNA: TGCAGCGTTGTGGGAGCGCCAAATCAAAACTATGGCTACACCTTC. It yields the protein CSVVGAPNQNYGYTF. The full variable domain, in which reference TRBV29-1 and TRBJ1-2 provide the parts outside the CDR3, is SAVISQKPSRDICQRGTSLTIQCQVDSQVTMMFWYRQQPGQSLTLIATANQGSEATYESGFVIDKFPISRPNLTFSTLTVSNMSPEDSSIYLCSVVGAPNQNYGYTFGSGTRLTVV.

The CDR3 is CASSRDRATGELFF. The CDR3 DNA follows: TGCGCCAGCAGCCGGGACAGGGCCACCGGGGAGCTGTTTTTT. V usage is TRBV4-1 and J usage is TRBJ2-2; 9 bases fit TRBD1. In germline, CDR1 is MGHRA, CDR2 YSYEKL. The CDR3 sequence is 14 residues long. V lost 4 bases to trimming and J lost 4 bases; unmatched junction nucleotides: 1.

The chain employs TRBV7-9 and TRBJ2-7; TRBD1 might be the D (5 bases). This CDR3 has 14 residues. Germline CDR1 SEHNR, CDR2 FQNEAQ (reference sequence). Trimming stripped 4 bases from V and 2 bases from J, with 12 bases between. The CDR3 spells CASSSVTAAYEQYF. The CDR3, as DNA: TGTGCCAGCAGCTCCGTGACAGCCGCCTACGAGCAGTACTTC.

The rearrangement links TRBV5-1 to TRBJ1-1; D call uncertain. Trimming shortened V by 4 bases and J by 5 bases, and 15 bases separated the two germline ends. The germline gives CDR1 SGHRS, CDR2 YFSETQ. CDR3 length: 14 residues. The CDR3 DNA is TGCGCCAGCAGCGGCCCCGGCGGTTGGACTGAAGCTTTCTTT. This gives the protein CASSGPGGWTEAFF.

This sequence joins TRBV10-2 and TRBJ2-1; TRBD2 matches 8 bases. Trimming at V came to 0 bases and at J to 0 bases, leaving 10 bases not matched to a gene. In germline, CDR1 is WSHSY, CDR2 SAAADI. The CDR3 extends over 19 amino acids. The CDR3, as DNA: TGCGCCAGCAGTGAGTCTACTAGCGGAAAACCTAGCTCCTACAATGAGCAGTTCTTC. This sequence encodes CASSESTSGKPSSYNEQFF.

The chain carries TRBV6-2 or TRBV6-3 and TRBJ2-3; possible D gene TRBD2, 5 bases. The CDR3 is 13 residues long. Germline-derived CDR1 and CDR2 are MNHEY and SVGEGT. V was pared by 0 bases and J by 7 bases, with 8 bases between. CDR3 in amino acids: CASSYSDGNTQYF. The CDR3 bases are TGTGCCAGCAGTTACTCGGACGGGAATACGCAGTATTTT.

The chain combines TRBV19 with TRBJ2-4; TRBD2 aligns across 9 bases. V lost 3 bases, J lost 7 bases, and 4 bases stayed unmatched. Germline loops: CDR1 LNHDA, CDR2 SQIVND (reference sequence). The CDR3 consists of 14 residues. As DNA, the CDR3 is TGTGCCAGTAGTATTGTCGCGGGGGGGAACATTCAGTACTTC. Its protein product is CASSIVAGGNIQYF.

The chain carries TRBV19 and TRBJ2-7; 11 nucleotides line up with TRBD2. CDR1 and CDR2 (germline): LNHDA, SQIVND (reference sequence). V was clipped by 10 bases and J by 5 bases; unmatched bases: 16. CDR3 size: 16 residues. As DNA, the CDR3 is TGTGCCACCAGACCGACTAGCGGGGCGGGTTTTCACGAGCAGTACTTC. It translates to CATRPTSGAGFHEQYF. Using reference TRBV19 and TRBJ2-7 for the parts outside the CDR3, the full variable domain is DGGITQSPKYLFRKEGQNVTLSCEQNLNHDAMYWYRQDPGQGLRLIYYSQIVNDFQKGDIAEGYSVSREKKESFPLTVTSAQKNPTAFYLCATRPTSGAGFHEQYFGPGTRLTVT.

This chain joins TRBV4-2 and TRBJ2-1, with TRBD2 matching over 12 bases. Germline loops: CDR1 LGHNA, CDR2 YNFKEQ. This CDR3 has 16 residues. Trimming took 4 bases from V and 2 from J; bases not matched to a gene: 3. Here the CDR3 reads CASSLRTSGAYNEQFF. The CDR3 region has the DNA TGTGCCAGCAGCCTCCGGACTAGCGGGGCCTACAATGAGCAGTTCTTC.

This sequence joins TRBV11-2 and TRBJ2-6; D is unclear. This CDR3 region has 14 residues. CDR1 and CDR2 (germline): SGHAT, FQNNGV. V was pared by 3 bases and J by 1 base, with 4 bases between. The CDR3 loop is CASSFLSGANVLTF. The CDR3 DNA is TGTGCCAGCAGCTTCCTATCTGGGGCCAACGTCCTGACTTTC.

The rearrangement joins TRBV6-6 to TRBJ2-3, with a weak D call TRBD2 (5 bases). Trimming left V 4 bases short and J 6 bases short, with 11 bases between. The CDR3 loop spans 13 amino acids. Germline values: CDR1 MNHNY, CDR2 SVGAGI (reference sequence). CDR3: CASSSRGYDTQYF. CDR3 DNA sequence: TGTGCCAGCAGTTCCCGAGGGTACGATACGCAGTATTTT.

V and J are TRBV14 and TRBJ2-1; 12 bases fit TRBD2. This CDR3 region has 18 residues. In germline, CDR1 is SGHDN, CDR2 FVKESK. V shed 3 bases and J 1 base; nucleotides not matched to a gene: 7. The CDR3 nucleotides are TGTGCCAGCAGCCACCCAAGACTAGCGGGAGTTTCCTACAATGAGCAGTTCTTC. Translating gives CASSHPRLAGVSYNEQFF.

The rearrangement links TRBV15 to TRBJ2-5, with D uncertain. CDR3 length: 13 amino acids. Germline V gives CDR1 LNHNV, CDR2 YYDKDF (reference sequence). Trimming shortened V by 4 bases and J by 5 bases, and 11 bases separated the two germline ends. This CDR3 is CATSMPSMETQYF. The CDR3 bases are TGTGCCACCAGCATGCCTAGTATGGAGACCCAGTACTTC.